This T cell receptor (beta chain) was found in a study of cytomegalovirus exposure and HLA in healthy donors. CDR1 and CDR2 (germline): SGHRS, YFSETQ. The CDR3 length is 15 residues. V dropped 4 bases and J dropped 3 bases, with 17 bases sitting between them. PCR amplification relied on 60 Vbeta primers (plus 13 Jbeta primers). Method: immunoSEQ multiplex PCR; TCRdb's copy keeps in-frame clones and lacks some. This repertoire shows around 150,000 clones, 60% to 80% found once; its top ten account for approximately 4.9%. The gene calls are TRBV5-1 and TRBJ2-7; tentative D call: TRBD1 (6 bases). This TCR was recovered from a woman in her 50s in good health and CMV-seronegative. Input material: PBMCs. The CDR3 DNA reads TGCGCCAGCAGCCTATGGGACATCTTGGGCTACGAGCAGTACTTC. The encoded protein is CASSLWDILGYEQYF.